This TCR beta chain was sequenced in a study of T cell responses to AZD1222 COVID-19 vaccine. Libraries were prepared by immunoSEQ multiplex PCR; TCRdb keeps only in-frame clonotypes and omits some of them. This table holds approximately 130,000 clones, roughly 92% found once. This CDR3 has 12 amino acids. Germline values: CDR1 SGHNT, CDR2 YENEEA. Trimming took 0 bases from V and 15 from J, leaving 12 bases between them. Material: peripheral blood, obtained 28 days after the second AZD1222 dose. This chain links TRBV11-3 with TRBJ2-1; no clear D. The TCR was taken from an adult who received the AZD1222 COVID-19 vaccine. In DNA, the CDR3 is TGTGCCAGCAGCTTAGATACGGCTCTTCCGTTCTTC. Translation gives CASSLDTALPFF.